Listed below are T cell receptor beta chains from one sample, sequenced in a study of blood T cell repertoires in COVID-19. Assay used: immunoSEQ multiplex PCR; TCRdb lists only in-frame clones, some missing. The sample records some 130,000 clones, over 75% being singletons. The sequencing input was peripheral blood. Source of these receptors: a middle-aged man with active or convalescent COVID-19. The CDR3 runs from the conserved cysteine through the conserved F or W. Part of the rows lack a size; the others show once, few, many or a class for expanded clones.

clone_size: few; j_call: TRBJ2-7; v_call: TRBV5-1; cdr3_aa: CASSLGRTGSYEQYF
clone_size: NA; j_call: TRBJ2-7; v_call: TRBV29-1; cdr3_aa: CSVVRGVEQYF
clone_size: NA; j_call: TRBJ1-2; v_call: TRBV4-3; cdr3_aa: CASSRGYGYTF
clone_size: few; j_call: TRBJ1-4; v_call: TRBV4-2; cdr3_aa: CASSQEGTGATNEKLFF
clone_size: NA; j_call: TRBJ1-4; v_call: TRBV12-3/TRBV12-4; cdr3_aa: CASTDRGSEKLFF
clone_size: NA; j_call: TRBJ1-3; v_call: TRBV5-1; cdr3_aa: CASSSRVGSGNTIYF
clone_size: NA; j_call: TRBJ2-5; v_call: TRBV11-2; cdr3_aa: CASSLDEGGHIKTQYF
clone_size: NA; j_call: TRBJ1-5; v_call: TRBV19; cdr3_aa: CASRGGQGPYSNQPQHF
clone_size: NA; j_call: TRBJ2-4; v_call: TRBV7-9; cdr3_aa: CASSSQGSKNIQYF
clone_size: NA; j_call: TRBJ2-2; v_call: TRBV4-3; cdr3_aa: CASSQEQGSTGELFF
clone_size: NA; j_call: TRBJ1-2; v_call: TRBV7-2; cdr3_aa: CASSLEFLRGYTF
clone_size: NA; j_call: TRBJ1-3; v_call: TRBV6-5; cdr3_aa: CASITAGNTIYF
clone_size: NA; j_call: TRBJ2-1; v_call: TRBV4-3; cdr3_aa: CASSRQQSSYNEQFF
clone_size: NA; j_call: TRBJ2-1; v_call: TRBV27; cdr3_aa: CASSLVAGGADNEQFF
clone_size: NA; j_call: TRBJ2-1; v_call: TRBV14; cdr3_aa: CASSQAGGHYNEQFF
clone_size: NA; j_call: TRBJ1-3; v_call: TRBV7-2; cdr3_aa: CASSLVRDRGASGNTIYF
clone_size: NA; j_call: TRBJ1-1; v_call: TRBV6-5; cdr3_aa: CASLGGARTEAFF
clone_size: NA; j_call: TRBJ2-7; v_call: TRBV7-2; cdr3_aa: CASSPKSGGQEVHF
clone_size: NA; j_call: TRBJ1-4; v_call: TRBV7-9; cdr3_aa: CASSFSVGQINEKLFF
clone_size: NA; j_call: TRBJ2-5; v_call: TRBV6-5; cdr3_aa: CASSFSGGPLETQYF
clone_size: NA; j_call: TRBJ1-2; v_call: TRBV10-2; cdr3_aa: CASTRDRGISDYGYTF
clone_size: NA; j_call: TRBJ2-7; v_call: TRBV10-1; cdr3_aa: CASTRDSSYEQYF
clone_size: NA; j_call: TRBJ2-2; v_call: TRBV4-2; cdr3_aa: CASSQGRGRAITGELFF